Below, 5 T cell receptor beta chains from the same sample are listed, as sequenced in a study of spatial heterogeneity in lung cancer. Study conclusions and caveats: Tumor mutation counts were tracked by expanded intratumoral alpha and beta TCR counts.

TCRdb processed the 5' RACE reads anew with MiXCR; each CDR3 protein has one entry. The data show under 6,500 distinct CDR3 sequences, 1% to 1.5% seen once. As to time point: sample taken at primary tumor resection. What these receptors recognize is not known. Sequencing used lung tumor tissue, obtained at surgery. The receptors stem from a male donor with early-stage non-small cell lung cancer.

This clonotype was observed at least ten times. This chain uses TRBV19 with TRBJ1-1, with 7 bases fitting TRBD1. CDR3 length: 16 amino acids. Unmatched junction bases numbered 13, after V lost 5 bases and J lost 4 bases. CDR1 is LNHDA, CDR2 SQIVND, per germline (reference sequence). The CDR3 DNA reads as TGTGCCAGTAGTCTCCTAACCCGACAGGGAACCACTGAAGCTTTCTTT. Protein product: CASSLLTRQGTTEAFF.

This clonotype was found many times. The chain employs TRBV7-2 and TRBJ1-1, with D unresolved. Germline values: CDR1 SGHTA, CDR2 FQGNSA. This CDR3 region has 12 residues. Trimming left V 3 bases short and J 4 bases short, with 6 bases between. DNA of the CDR3: TGTGCCAGCAGCTTTTTGCGCACTGAAGCTTTCTTT. This codes for CASSFLRTEAFF.

By share, this clonotype counts as medium-sized. The chain combines TRBV7-2 with TRBJ2-3, with D uncertain. CDR3 length: 14 amino acids. The germline CDR1 and CDR2 sequences are SGHTA and FQGNSA. The V end was cut by 1 base, the J end by 4 bases, with 9 bases between. The CDR3 coding sequence is TGTGCCAGCAGCTTAGACCCCTTTGCAGATACGCAGTATTTT. Protein product: CASSLDPFADTQYF.

This clonotype came up many times. This rearrangement joins TRBV7-9 to TRBJ2-5, with 8 nucleotides matching TRBD1. This CDR3 contains 14 residues. J was trimmed by 1 base and V by 4 bases; bases with no gene match: 2. Germline CDR1 SEHNR, CDR2 FQNEAQ (reference sequence). This chain's CDR3 is CASSYGQGQETQYF. CDR3 nucleotide sequence: TGTGCCAGCAGCTACGGACAGGGCCAAGAGACCCAGTACTTC.

Within the sample, this clonotype is medium-sized. The chain employs TRBV7-6 and TRBJ2-2; TRBD1 agrees at 11 bases. The CDR3 contains 16 residues. Germline CDR1 SGHVS, CDR2 FNYEAQ. V lost 4 bases and J lost 5; bases outside the gene matches: 6. The CDR3: CASSSGQGAGTGELFF. CDR3 nucleotides: TGTGCCAGCAGCTCAGGACAGGGGGCAGGTACCGGGGAGCTGTTTTTT.